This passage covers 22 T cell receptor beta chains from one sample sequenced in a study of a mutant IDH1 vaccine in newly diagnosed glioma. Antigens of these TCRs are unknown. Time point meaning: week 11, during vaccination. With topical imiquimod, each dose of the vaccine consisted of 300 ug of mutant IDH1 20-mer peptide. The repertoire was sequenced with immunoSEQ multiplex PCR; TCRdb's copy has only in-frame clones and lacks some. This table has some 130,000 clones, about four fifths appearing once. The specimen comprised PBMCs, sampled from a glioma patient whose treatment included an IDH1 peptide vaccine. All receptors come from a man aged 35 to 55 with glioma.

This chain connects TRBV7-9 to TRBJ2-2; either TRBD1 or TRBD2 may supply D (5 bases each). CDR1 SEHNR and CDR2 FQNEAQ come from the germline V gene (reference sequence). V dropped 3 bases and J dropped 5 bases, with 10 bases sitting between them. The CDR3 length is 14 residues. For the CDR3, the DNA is TGTGCCAGCAGCTTTGGGGGAACGACCGGGGAGCTGTTTTTT. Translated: CASSFGGTTGELFF.

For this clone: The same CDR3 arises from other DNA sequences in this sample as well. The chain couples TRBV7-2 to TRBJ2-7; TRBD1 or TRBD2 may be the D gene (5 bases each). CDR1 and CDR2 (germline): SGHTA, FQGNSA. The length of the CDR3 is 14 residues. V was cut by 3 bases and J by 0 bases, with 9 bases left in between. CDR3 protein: CASSFGGSSYEQYF. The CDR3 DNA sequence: TGTGCCAGCAGCTTTGGGGGAAGCTCCTACGAGCAGTACTTC.

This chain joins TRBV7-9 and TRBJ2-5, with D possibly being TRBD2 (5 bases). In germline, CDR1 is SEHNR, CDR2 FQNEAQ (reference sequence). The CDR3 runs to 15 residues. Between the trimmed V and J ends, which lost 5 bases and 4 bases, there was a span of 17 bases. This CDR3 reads CASSHDRRRSETQYF. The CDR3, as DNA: TGTGCCAGCAGCCACGACCGAAGGAGGTCAGAGACCCAGTACTTC.

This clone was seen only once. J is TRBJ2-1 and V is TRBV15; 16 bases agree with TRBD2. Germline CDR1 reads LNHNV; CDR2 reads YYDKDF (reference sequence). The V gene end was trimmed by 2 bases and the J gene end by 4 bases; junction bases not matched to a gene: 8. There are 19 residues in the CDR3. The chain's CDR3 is CATSRQGTSGRAVYNEQFF. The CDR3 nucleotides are TGTGCCACCAGCAGACAGGGGACTAGCGGGAGGGCCGTTTACAATGAGCAGTTCTTC.

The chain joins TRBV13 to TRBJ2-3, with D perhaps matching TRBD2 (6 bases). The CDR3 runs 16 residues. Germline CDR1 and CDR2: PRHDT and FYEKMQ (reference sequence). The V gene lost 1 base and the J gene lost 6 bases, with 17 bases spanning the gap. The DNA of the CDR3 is TGTGCCAGCAGCTTAGAGGGGACTGGAGCAGGGGATACGCAGTATTTT. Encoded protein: CASSLEGTGAGDTQYF.

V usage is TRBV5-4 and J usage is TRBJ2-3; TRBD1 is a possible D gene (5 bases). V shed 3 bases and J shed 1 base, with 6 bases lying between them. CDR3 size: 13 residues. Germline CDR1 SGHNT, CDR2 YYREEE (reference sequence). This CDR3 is CASSWGRTDTQYF. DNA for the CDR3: TGTGCCAGCAGCTGGGGCCGCACAGATACGCAGTATTTT.

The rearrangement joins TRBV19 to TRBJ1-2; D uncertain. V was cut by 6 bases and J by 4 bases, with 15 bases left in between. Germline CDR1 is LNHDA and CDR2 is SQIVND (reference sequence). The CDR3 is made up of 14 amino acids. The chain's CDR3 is CASSHTQDLYGYTF. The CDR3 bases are TGTGCCAGTAGCCACACTCAGGATCTCTATGGCTACACCTTC. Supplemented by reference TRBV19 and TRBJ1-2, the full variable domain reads DGGITQSPKYLFRKEGQNVTLSCEQNLNHDAMYWYRQDPGQGLRLIYYSQIVNDFQKGDIAEGYSVSREKKESFPLTVTSAQKNPTAFYLCASSHTQDLYGYTFGSGTRLTVV.

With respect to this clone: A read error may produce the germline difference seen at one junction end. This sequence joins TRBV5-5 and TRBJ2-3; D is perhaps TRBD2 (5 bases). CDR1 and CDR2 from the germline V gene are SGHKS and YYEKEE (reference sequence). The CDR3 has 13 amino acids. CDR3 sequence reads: CASSIASIDTQYF. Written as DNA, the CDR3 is TGTGCCAGCAGCATAGCTAGCATAGATACGCAGTATTTT.

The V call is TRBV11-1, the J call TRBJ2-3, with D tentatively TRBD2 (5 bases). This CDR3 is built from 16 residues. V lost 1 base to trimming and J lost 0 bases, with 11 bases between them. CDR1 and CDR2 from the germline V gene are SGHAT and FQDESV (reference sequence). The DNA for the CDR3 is TGTGCCAGCAGCTTAGACGGCGGGCCTAGCACAGATACGCAGTATTTT. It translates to CASSLDGGPSTDTQYF.

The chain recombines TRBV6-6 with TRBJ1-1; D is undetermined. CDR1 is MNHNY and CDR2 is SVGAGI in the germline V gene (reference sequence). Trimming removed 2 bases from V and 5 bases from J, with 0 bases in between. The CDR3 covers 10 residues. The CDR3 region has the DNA TGTGCCAGCAGTTACACTGAAGCTTTCTTT. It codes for CASSYTEAFF.

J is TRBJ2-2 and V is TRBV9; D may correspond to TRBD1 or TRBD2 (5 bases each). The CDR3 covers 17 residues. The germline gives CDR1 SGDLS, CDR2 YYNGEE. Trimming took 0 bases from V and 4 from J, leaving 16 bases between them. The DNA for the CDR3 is TGTGCCAGCAGCGTAGATCCAAAGGGACGGCCCACCGGGGAGCTGTTTTTT. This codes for CASSVDPKGRPTGELFF.

CDR3 nucleotide sequence: TGTGCCAGCAGCTTAGTCCCAGAAGAGACCCAGTACTTC. Its translation is CASSLVPEETQYF. The chain uses TRBV7-2 and TRBJ2-5; D call uncertain. Trimming pared 1 base from V and 3 bases from J, leaving 6 bases between. The CDR3 sequence is 13 residues long. Germline V CDR1 and CDR2: SGHTA, FQGNSA.

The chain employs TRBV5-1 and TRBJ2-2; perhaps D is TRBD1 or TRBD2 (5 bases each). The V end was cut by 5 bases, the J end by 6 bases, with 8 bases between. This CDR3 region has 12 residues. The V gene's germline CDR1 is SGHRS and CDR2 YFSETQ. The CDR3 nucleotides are TGCGCCAGCAGTGGGGGTGCCGGGGAGCTGTTTTTT. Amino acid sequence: CASSGGAGELFF.

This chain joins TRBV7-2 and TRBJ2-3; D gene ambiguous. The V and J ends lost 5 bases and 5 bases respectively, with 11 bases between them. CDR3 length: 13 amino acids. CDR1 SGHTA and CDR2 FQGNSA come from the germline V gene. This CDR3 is CASSKVWGDTQYF. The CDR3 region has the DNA TGTGCCAGCAGCAAGGTTTGGGGAGATACGCAGTATTTT.

In DNA, the CDR3 is TGTGCCAGCAGCTTAGCGGCGGGGAGGCAAGAGACCCAGTACTTC. It yields the protein CASSLAAGRQETQYF. The chain joins TRBV7-2 to TRBJ2-5; perhaps TRBD2 as D (6 bases). Germline CDR1 SGHTA, CDR2 FQGNSA. This CDR3 contains 15 residues. With 0 bases removed from V and 2 bases from J, the gap between germline ends came to 10 bases.

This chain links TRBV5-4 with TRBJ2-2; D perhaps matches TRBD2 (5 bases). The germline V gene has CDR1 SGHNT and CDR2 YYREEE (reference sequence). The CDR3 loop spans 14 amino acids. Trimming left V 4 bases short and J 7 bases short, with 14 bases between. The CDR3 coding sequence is TGTGCCAGCAGCCCGGACGGGGTCGACGGGGAGCTGTTTTTT. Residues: CASSPDGVDGELFF.

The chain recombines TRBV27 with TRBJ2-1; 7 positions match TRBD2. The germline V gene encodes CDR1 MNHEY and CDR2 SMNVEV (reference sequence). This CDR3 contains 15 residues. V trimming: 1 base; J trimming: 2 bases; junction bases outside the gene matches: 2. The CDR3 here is CASSLYAGAYNEQFF. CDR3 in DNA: TGTGCCAGCAGTTTATATGCGGGAGCCTACAATGAGCAGTTCTTC.

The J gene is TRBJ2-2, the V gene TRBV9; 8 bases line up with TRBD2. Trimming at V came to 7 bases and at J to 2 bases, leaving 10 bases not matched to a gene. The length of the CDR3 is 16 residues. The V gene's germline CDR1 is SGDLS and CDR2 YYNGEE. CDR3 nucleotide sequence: TGTGCCAGCCGGGGCGGTAGCGGGACAAACACCGGGGAGCTGTTTTTT. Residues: CASRGGSGTNTGELFF.

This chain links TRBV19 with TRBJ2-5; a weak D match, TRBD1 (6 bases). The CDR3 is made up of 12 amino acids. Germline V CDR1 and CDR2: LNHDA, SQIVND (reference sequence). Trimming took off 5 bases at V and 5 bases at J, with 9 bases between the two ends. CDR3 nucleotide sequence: TGTGCCAGTAGTGGCAGGGGTGAGACCCAGTACTTC. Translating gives CASSGRGETQYF.

This CDR3 is CASSRQGGNYGYTF. The DNA of the CDR3 is TGTGCCAGCTCACGACAGGGGGGTAACTATGGCTACACCTTC. The chain has TRBV18 and TRBJ1-2, with 9 bases lining up with TRBD1. This CDR3 has 14 amino acids. Losses at the gene ends were 4 bases for V and 1 base for J; bases not matched to a gene: 1. CDR1 is KGHSH, CDR2 LQKENI, per germline.

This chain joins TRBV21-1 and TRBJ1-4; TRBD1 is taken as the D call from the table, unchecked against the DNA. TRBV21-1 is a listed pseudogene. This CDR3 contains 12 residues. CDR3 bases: TGTGCCAGCAGCAAAAAGGGGTTTAAACTGTTTTTT. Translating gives CASSKKGFKLFF.

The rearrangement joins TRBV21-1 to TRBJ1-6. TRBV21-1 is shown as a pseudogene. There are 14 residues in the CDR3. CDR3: CARASGTAAWPLHF. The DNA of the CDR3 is TGTGCCAGAGCCTCCGGGACGGCCGCTTGGCCCCTCCACTTT.